This T cell receptor (beta chain) was documented in a study of CD8+ T cells in alopecia areata. Treatment of the sample: oral pan-JAK inhibitor, 5-10 mg twice daily. Investigators isolated RNA and reverse transcribed it into cDNA to act as the sequencing template. The repertoire was sequenced with immunoSEQ multiplex PCR; TCRdb's copy has only in-frame clones and lacks some. The data hold around 140,000 clones, with 45% to 60% observed a single time. The TCR originated in a human donor with alopecia areata. Material: CD8+ T cells sorted from blood, obtained at week 4, from a patient treated with tofacitinib.

The CDR3 nucleotides are TGTGCCAGCAGTGACCACCCCCGCAGGGTCTATGGCTACACCTTC. Translation gives CASSDHPRRVYGYTF. J is TRBJ1-2 and V is TRBV2, with a tentative D call TRBD1 (5 bases). From germline, CDR1 is SNHLY and CDR2 FYNNEI. The V and J ends lost 3 bases and 4 bases respectively, with 15 bases between them. The CDR3 covers 15 residues.